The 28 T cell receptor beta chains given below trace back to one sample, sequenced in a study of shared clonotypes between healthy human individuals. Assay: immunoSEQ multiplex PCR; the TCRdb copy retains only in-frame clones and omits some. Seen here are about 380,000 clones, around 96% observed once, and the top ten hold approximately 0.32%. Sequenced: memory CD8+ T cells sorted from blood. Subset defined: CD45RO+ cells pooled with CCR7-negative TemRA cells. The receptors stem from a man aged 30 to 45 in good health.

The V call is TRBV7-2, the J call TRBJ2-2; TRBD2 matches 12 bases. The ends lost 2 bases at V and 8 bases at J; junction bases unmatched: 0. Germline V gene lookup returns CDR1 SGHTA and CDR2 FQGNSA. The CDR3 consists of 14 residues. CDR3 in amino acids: CASSLLAGGGELFF. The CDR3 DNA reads TGTGCCAGCAGCTTACTAGCGGGAGGGGGGGAGCTGTTTTTT.

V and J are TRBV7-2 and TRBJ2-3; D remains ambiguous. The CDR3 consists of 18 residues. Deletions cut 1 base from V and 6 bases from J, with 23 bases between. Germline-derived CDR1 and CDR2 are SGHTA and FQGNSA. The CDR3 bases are TGTGCCAGCAGCTTAGAACCTAGTATAGGGCTATCACCGGATACGCAGTATTTT. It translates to CASSLEPSIGLSPDTQYF.

The CDR3: CASSLARGFEQFF. The CDR3 nucleotides read TGCGCCAGCAGCTTGGCGCGGGGATTTGAGCAGTTCTTC. The V and J genes are TRBV5-1 and TRBJ2-1, with D possibly matching TRBD2 (6 bases). Germline V gene lookup returns CDR1 SGHRS and CDR2 YFSETQ. V was clipped by 0 bases and J by 9 bases, with 10 bases between them. The CDR3 length is 13 residues.

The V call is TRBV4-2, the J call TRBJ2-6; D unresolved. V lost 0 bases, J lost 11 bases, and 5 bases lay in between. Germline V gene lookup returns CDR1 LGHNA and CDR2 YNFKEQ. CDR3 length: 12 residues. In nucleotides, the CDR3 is TGTGCCAGCAGCCAAGACTCCTACGTCCTGACTTTC. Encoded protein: CASSQDSYVLTF.

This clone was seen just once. CDR3 nucleotides: TGTGCCACCAGCAGAGGCGTACAGGGAAGGAGCGAGCAGTACTTC. The encoded protein is CATSRGVQGRSEQYF. V and J are TRBV15 and TRBJ2-7; the D gene is possibly TRBD1 (6 bases). The length of the CDR3 is 15 residues. Trimming pared 1 base from V and 6 bases from J, leaving 16 bases between. The germline CDR1 and CDR2 sequences are LNHNV and YYDKDF (reference sequence).

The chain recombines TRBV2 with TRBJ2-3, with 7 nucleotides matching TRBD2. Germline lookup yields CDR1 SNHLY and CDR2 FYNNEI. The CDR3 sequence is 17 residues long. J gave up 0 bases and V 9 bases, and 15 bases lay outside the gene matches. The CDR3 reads CASLTSAAYFSTDTQYF. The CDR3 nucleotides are TGTGCCAGTCTCACTAGCGCAGCTTACTTTAGCACAGATACGCAGTATTTT.

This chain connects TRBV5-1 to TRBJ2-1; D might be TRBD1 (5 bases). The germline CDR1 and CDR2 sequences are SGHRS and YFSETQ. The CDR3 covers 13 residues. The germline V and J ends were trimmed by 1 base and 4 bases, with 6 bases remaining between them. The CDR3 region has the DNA TGCGCCAGCAGCTTGACAGGTTACAATGAGCAGTTCTTC. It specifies CASSLTGYNEQFF.

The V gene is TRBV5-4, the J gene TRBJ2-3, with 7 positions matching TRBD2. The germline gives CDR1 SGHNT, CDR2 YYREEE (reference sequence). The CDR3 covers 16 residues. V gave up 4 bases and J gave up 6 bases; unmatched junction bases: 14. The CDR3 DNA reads TGTGCCAGCAGCCCCTCCCTCGAGCGGGGAGGGGATACGCAGTATTTT. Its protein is CASSPSLERGGDTQYF.

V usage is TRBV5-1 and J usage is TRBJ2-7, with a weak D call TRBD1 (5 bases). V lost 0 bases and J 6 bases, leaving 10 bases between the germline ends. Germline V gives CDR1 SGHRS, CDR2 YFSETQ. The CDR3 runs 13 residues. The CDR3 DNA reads TGCGCCAGCAGCTTGGCCGACAGCTTCGAGCAGTACTTC. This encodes CASSLADSFEQYF.

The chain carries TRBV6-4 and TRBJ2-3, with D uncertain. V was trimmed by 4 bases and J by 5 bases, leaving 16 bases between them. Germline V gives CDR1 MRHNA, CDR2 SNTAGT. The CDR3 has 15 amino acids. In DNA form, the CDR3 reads TGTGCCAGCAGTGCCCCGCCACTCGTTGGAGATACGCAGTATTTT. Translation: CASSAPPLVGDTQYF.

CDR3 in amino acids: CASSWITGGGDTGELFF. CDR3 nucleotide sequence: TGTGCCAGCAGCTGGATAACAGGGGGCGGGGACACCGGGGAGCTGTTTTTT. The V and J genes are TRBV7-9 and TRBJ2-2; 9 bases align to TRBD1. The V gene end was trimmed by 4 bases and the J gene end by 3 bases; junction bases not matched to a gene: 9. From germline, CDR1 is SEHNR and CDR2 FQNEAQ (reference sequence). The CDR3 loop spans 17 amino acids.

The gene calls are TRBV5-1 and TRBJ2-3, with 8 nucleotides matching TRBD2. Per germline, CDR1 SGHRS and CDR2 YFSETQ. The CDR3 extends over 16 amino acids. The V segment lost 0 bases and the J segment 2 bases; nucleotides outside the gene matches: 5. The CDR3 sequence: CASSLGLAGTTDTQYF. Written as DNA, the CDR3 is TGCGCCAGCAGCTTGGGGCTAGCGGGTACCACAGATACGCAGTATTTT.

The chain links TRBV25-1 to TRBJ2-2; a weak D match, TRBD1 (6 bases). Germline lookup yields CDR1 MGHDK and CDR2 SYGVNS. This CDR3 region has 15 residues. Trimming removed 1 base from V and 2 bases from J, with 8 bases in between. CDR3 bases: TGTGCCAGCAGTGAATCACAGGGTAACACCGGGGAGCTGTTTTTT. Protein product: CASSESQGNTGELFF. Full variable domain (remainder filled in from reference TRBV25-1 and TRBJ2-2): EADIYQTPRYLVIGTGKKITLECSQTMGHDKMYWYQQDPGMELHLIHYSYGVNSTEKGDLSSESTVSRIRTEHFPLTLESARPSHTSQYLCASSESQGNTGELFFGEGSRLTVL.

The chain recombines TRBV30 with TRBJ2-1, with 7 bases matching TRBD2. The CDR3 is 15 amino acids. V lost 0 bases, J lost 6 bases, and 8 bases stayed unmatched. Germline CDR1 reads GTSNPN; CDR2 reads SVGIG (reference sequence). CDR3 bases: TGTGCCTGGAGTGTACTGGCGGGAGAGAGCAATGAGCAGTTCTTC. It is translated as CAWSVLAGESNEQFF.

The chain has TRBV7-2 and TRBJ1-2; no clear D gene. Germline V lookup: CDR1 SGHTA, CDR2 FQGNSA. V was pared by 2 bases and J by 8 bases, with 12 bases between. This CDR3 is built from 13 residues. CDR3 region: CASSLSGMGGYTF. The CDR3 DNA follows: TGTGCCAGCAGCTTATCCGGGATGGGGGGCTACACCTTC.

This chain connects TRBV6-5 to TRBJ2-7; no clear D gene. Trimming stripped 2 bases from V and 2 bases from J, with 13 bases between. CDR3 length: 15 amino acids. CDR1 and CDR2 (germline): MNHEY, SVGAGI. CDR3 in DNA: TGTGCCAGCAGTTACCTCCCGAGCGCCACCTACGAGCAGTACTTC. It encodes CASSYLPSATYEQYF.

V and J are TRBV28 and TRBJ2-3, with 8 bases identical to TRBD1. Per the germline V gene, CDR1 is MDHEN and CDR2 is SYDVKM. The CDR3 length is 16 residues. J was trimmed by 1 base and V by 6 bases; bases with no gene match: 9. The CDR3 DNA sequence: TGTGCCAGCAGGGACGGACAGGGTTACGGCACAGATACGCAGTATTTT. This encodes CASRDGQGYGTDTQYF.

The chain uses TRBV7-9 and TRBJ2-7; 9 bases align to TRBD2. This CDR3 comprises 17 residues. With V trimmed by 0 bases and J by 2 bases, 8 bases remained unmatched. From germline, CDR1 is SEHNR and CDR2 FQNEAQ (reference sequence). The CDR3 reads CASSLAWGREGPYEQYF. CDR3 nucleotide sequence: TGTGCCAGCAGCTTAGCTTGGGGGCGGGAGGGGCCCTACGAGCAGTACTTC.

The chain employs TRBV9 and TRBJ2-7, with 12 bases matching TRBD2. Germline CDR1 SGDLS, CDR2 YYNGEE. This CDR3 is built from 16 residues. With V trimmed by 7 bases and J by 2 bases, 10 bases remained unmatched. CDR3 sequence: CASAPPTSGRTYEQYF. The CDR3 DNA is TGTGCCAGCGCCCCCCCGACTAGCGGGAGAACCTACGAGCAGTACTTC.

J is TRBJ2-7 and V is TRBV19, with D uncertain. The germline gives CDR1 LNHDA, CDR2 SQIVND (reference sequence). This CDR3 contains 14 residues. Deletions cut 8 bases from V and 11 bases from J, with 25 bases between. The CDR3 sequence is CASSGTKDESLEYF. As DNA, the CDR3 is TGTGCCAGTTCCGGTACGAAGGACGAGTCTTTGGAGTACTTC.

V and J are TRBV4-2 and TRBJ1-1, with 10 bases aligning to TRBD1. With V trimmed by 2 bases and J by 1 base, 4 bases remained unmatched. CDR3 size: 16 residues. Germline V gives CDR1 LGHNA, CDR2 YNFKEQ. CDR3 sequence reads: CASSQIDRGRNTEAFF. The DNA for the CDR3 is TGTGCCAGCAGCCAAATAGACAGGGGGCGGAACACTGAAGCTTTCTTT.

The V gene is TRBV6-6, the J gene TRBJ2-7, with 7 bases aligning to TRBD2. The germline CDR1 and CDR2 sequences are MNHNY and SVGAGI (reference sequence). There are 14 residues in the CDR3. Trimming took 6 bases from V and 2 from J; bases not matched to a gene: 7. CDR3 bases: TGTGCCAGCAGACCTTACGGGGGGACCTACGAGCAGTACTTC. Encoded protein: CASRPYGGTYEQYF.

The CDR3 region is CASSRGVEETQYF. CDR3 coding DNA: TGTGCCAGCTCTAGAGGCGTCGAGGAGACCCAGTACTTC. The V gene is TRBV18, the J gene TRBJ2-5; D not resolved. The CDR3 covers 13 residues. Germline CDR1 KGHSH, CDR2 LQKENI. V lost 6 bases to trimming and J lost 5 bases, with 13 bases between them.

This chain's CDR3 is CASSQDGKGTQPQHF. As DNA, the CDR3 is TGTGCCAGCAGCCAAGACGGGAAGGGGACTCAGCCCCAGCATTTT. The chain has TRBV4-2 and TRBJ1-5; perhaps TRBD1 as D (5 bases). Trimming shortened V by 0 bases and J by 6 bases, and 12 bases separated the two germline ends. Germline assignment: CDR1 LGHNA and CDR2 YNFKEQ. CDR3 length: 15 residues.

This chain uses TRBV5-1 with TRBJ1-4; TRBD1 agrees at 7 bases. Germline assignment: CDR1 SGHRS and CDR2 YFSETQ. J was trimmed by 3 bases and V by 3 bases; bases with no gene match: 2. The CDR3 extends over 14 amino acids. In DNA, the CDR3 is TGCGCCAGCAGCTGGGACAGCCCTAATGAAAAACTGTTTTTT. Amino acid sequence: CASSWDSPNEKLFF. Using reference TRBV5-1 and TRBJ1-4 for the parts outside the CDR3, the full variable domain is KAGVTQTPRYLIKTRGQQVTLSCSPISGHRSVSWYQQTPGQGLQFLFEYFSETQRNKGNFPGRFSGRQFSNSRSEMNVSTLELGDSALYLCASSWDSPNEKLFFGSGTQLSVL.

The CDR3 nucleotides are TGTGCCAGCAGTATAGGACGAGACTCCTACGAGCAGTACTTC. As protein: CASSIGRDSYEQYF. This rearrangement joins TRBV28 to TRBJ2-7, with no clear D. The CDR3 extends over 14 amino acids. Germline V lookup: CDR1 MDHEN, CDR2 SYDVKM. Trimming stripped 5 bases from V and 0 bases from J, with 11 bases between.

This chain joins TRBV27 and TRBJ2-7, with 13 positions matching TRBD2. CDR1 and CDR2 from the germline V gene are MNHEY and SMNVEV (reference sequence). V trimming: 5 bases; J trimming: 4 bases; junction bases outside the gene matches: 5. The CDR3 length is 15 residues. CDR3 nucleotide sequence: TGTGCCAGCAGTGACCAGGGACTAGCGGGATACGAGCAGTACTTC. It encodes CASSDQGLAGYEQYF.

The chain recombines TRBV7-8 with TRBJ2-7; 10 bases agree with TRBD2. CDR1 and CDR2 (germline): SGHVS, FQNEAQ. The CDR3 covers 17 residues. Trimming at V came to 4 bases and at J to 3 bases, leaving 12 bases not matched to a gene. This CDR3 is CASSSRRLAGEYYEQYF. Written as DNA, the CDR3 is TGTGCCAGCAGCTCGAGGAGGCTAGCGGGAGAGTACTACGAGCAGTACTTC.